The entry that follows covers one TCR beta chain sequence. The sample comes from a study of cytomegalovirus exposure and HLA in healthy donors. TCRdb's table, derived via immunoSEQ multiplex PCR, lists solely in-frame clones and lacks some. The table includes tens of thousands of clones, nearly 96% detected once. The germline V gene encodes CDR1 LNHDA and CDR2 SQIVND (reference sequence). CDR3 size: 15 residues. V was clipped by 9 bases and J by 0 bases, with 15 bases between them. The V call is TRBV19, the J call TRBJ1-5; D is ambiguous. The clonotype comes from a woman under 30 in good health and CMV-seropositive. Sequenced material: PBMCs. The DNA of the CDR3 is TGTGCCAGCTCCGGCAGGCAACATAGCAATCAGCCCCAGCATTTT. This translates into CASSGRQHSNQPQHF.